The rows below give T cell receptor beta chains drawn from one sample of a study of blood T cell repertoires in COVID-19. The table came from immunoSEQ multiplex PCR; TCRdb's copy has only in-frame clones and leaves some out. The sample carries approximately 470,000 clones, 75% to 90% recorded once. The source material was peripheral blood. These receptors all come from a human donor in a cohort sampled during active COVID-19. The CDR3 runs from the conserved cysteine through the conserved F or W. A D gene is named only where the DNA matches it firmly. The size entry is marked missing in some rows and otherwise reads once, few, many or a size class.

CDR3 DNA: TGTGCCAGCAGCGTAGACGCCAAGCGACCATCGAACACTGAAGCTTTCTTT; CDR3 protein: CASSVDAKRPSNTEAFF; J gene: TRBJ1-1; D gene: -; clone size: -; V gene: TRBV9
CDR3 DNA: TGTGCCAGCAGTTTTAGAGGAGGTGCTAATTCACCCCTCCACTTT; CDR3 protein: CASSFRGGANSPLHF; J gene: TRBJ1-6; D gene: -; clone size: -; V gene: TRBV27
CDR3 DNA: TGTACCAGCAGCTTTCGACCACAGGGCGAGCAGTACTTC; CDR3 protein: CTSSFRPQGEQYF; J gene: TRBJ2-7; D gene: -; clone size: -; V gene: TRBV11-2
CDR3 DNA: TGCGCCAGCACCTTGACAGTCTTTTGCTCTGGAAACACCATATATTTT; CDR3 protein: CASTLTVFCSGNTIYF; J gene: TRBJ1-3; D gene: -; clone size: -; V gene: TRBV10-1
CDR3 DNA: TGTGCCAGCAGCGTAGGACTAGCGGGAAGTAATGAGCAGTTCTTC; CDR3 protein: CASSVGLAGSNEQFF; J gene: TRBJ2-1; D gene: TRBD2; clone size: -; V gene: TRBV9
CDR3 DNA: TGTGCCAGCAGCCTGGACAGGTCCTGGAATGATTCACCCCTCCACTTT; CDR3 protein: CASSLDRSWNDSPLHF; J gene: TRBJ1-6; D gene: TRBD1; clone size: -; V gene: TRBV5-5
CDR3 DNA: TGCGCCAGCAGCTTAAGACTAGCGCCCTACGAGCAGTACTTC; CDR3 protein: CASSLRLAPYEQYF; J gene: TRBJ2-7; D gene: TRBD2; clone size: -; V gene: TRBV5-1
CDR3 DNA: TGTGCCAGCAGCTTAGCGGGACAGGCGATACAAGAGACCCAGTACTTC; CDR3 protein: CASSLAGQAIQETQYF; J gene: TRBJ2-5; D gene: TRBD1; clone size: -; V gene: TRBV7-9
CDR3 DNA: TGTGCCAGCAGCTTGGTACTACTCGGGGAGCTGTTTTTT; CDR3 protein: CASSLVLLGELFF; J gene: TRBJ2-2; D gene: -; clone size: -; V gene: TRBV7-9
CDR3 DNA: TGTGCCAGTAGTGTCGAGCGGGAGTCGGACGAGCAGTACTTC; CDR3 protein: CASSVERESDEQYF; J gene: TRBJ2-7; D gene: TRBD2; clone size: -; V gene: TRBV19
CDR3 DNA: TGTGCCAGCACTGCGACTAGCGGAGCCTACGAGCAGTACTTC; CDR3 protein: CASTATSGAYEQYF; J gene: TRBJ2-7; D gene: TRBD2; clone size: -; V gene: TRBV6-5
CDR3 DNA: TGTGCCAGCAGCCGTCGGGACAGGGGGATTTACACTGAAGCTTTCTTT; CDR3 protein: CASSRRDRGIYTEAFF; J gene: TRBJ1-1; D gene: TRBD1; clone size: -; V gene: TRBV28
CDR3 DNA: TGTGCCAGCAGCTTAGAGGCGGGAGAGGGTTACGAGCAGTACTTC; CDR3 protein: CASSLEAGEGYEQYF; J gene: TRBJ2-7; D gene: TRBD2; clone size: -; V gene: TRBV7-2
CDR3 DNA: TGTGCCAGCAGCCTCCGAGACAGCAATGAGCAGTTCTTC; CDR3 protein: CASSLRDSNEQFF; J gene: TRBJ2-1; D gene: -; clone size: -; V gene: TRBV7-2
CDR3 DNA: TGCGCCAGCAGCTTAGGGGACAGGCGGGATCAGCCCCAGCATTTT; CDR3 protein: CASSLGDRRDQPQHF; J gene: TRBJ1-5; D gene: TRBD1; clone size: few; V gene: TRBV5-1
CDR3 DNA: TGCGCCAGCAGCTTGGGAGGGGGCAGCGCAGATACGCAGTATTTT; CDR3 protein: CASSLGGGSADTQYF; J gene: TRBJ2-3; D gene: TRBD1; clone size: -; V gene: TRBV5-1
CDR3 DNA: TGTGCCAGCAGCTTGCGGAGGGGAAGCACAGATACGCAGTATTTT; CDR3 protein: CASSLRRGSTDTQYF; J gene: TRBJ2-3; D gene: -; clone size: -; V gene: TRBV5-8
CDR3 DNA: TGTGCCAGCAGCCCCGGGACAGGGCACAATGAGCAGTTCTTC; CDR3 protein: CASSPGTGHNEQFF; J gene: TRBJ2-1; D gene: TRBD1; clone size: -; V gene: TRBV7-8
CDR3 DNA: TGCGCCAGCAGCCTCACTCCGGGACAGACCGACACTGAAGCTTTCTTT; CDR3 protein: CASSLTPGQTDTEAFF; J gene: TRBJ1-1; D gene: TRBD1; clone size: -; V gene: TRBV5-1
CDR3 DNA: TGTGCCAGTAGTATCGGGACAGGGAAGGTGGAGACCCAGTACTTC; CDR3 protein: CASSIGTGKVETQYF; J gene: TRBJ2-5; D gene: TRBD1; clone size: once; V gene: TRBV19
CDR3 DNA: TGTGCTAGTGGTTCGGACAGGGAAGGGGCCAACGTCCTGACTTTC; CDR3 protein: CASGSDREGANVLTF; J gene: TRBJ2-6; D gene: TRBD1; clone size: -; V gene: TRBV12-5
CDR3 DNA: TGCAGCGTTCGCGGGATGAACACTGAAGCTTTCTTT; CDR3 protein: CSVRGMNTEAFF; J gene: TRBJ1-1; D gene: -; clone size: -; V gene: TRBV29-1